This TCR beta chain stems from a study of identical twins. V was cut by 5 bases and J by 7 bases, with 18 bases left in between. Germline loops: CDR1 SEHNR, CDR2 FQNEAQ (reference sequence). The CDR3 consists of 16 residues. Broader study findings: Abundant beta clonotypes from cord blood bore fewer insertions; memory repertoires lacked this pattern.

This clonotype has more than one count but fewer than ten. What it recognizes is unknown. Among all donors, each was a healthy Caucasian. Template switching supplied a universal primer site; unique molecular identifiers were carried on the cDNA. TCRdb analysed the 5' RACE reads with MiXCR anew, one entry per CDR3 protein. Here the sample spans hundreds of thousands of distinct CDR3 sequences, over 8.5% being singletons. These same data were also listed under a study on yellow fever vaccine responses in identical twins. That source adds: It has been reported that, in twins, the vaccine T cell response seemed partly convergent and partly personalized.

This clonotype was sampled from a young woman in good health. The chain carries TRBV7-9 and TRBJ1-6; tentatively, D is TRBD1 (5 bases). The material sequenced was PBMCs. The CDR3, as DNA: TGTGCCAGCAGCGACCCCGGGGCCCTTGCGAATTCACCCCTCCACTTT. Translated, it gives CASSDPGALANSPLHF.